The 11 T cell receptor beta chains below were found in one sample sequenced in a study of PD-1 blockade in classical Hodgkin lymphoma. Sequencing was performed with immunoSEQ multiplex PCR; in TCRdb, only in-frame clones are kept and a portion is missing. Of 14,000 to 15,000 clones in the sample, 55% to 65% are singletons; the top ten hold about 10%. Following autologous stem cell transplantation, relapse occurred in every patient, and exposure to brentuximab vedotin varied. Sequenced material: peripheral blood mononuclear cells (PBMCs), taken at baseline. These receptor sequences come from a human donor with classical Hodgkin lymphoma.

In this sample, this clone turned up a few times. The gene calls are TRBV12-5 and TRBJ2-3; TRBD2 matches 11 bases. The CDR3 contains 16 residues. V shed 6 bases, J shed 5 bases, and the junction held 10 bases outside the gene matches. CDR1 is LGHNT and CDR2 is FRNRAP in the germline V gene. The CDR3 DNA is TGTGCTAGTGGGACTACTAGCGGGAGTGGTAGAGATACGCAGTATTTT. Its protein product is CASGTTSGSGRDTQYF.

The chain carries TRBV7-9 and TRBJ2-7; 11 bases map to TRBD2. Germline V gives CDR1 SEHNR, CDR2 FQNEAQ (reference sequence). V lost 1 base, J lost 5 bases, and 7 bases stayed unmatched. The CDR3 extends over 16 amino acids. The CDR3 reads CASSLVASGRSNEQYF. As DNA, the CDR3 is TGTGCCAGCAGCTTAGTTGCTAGCGGGAGGTCGAACGAGCAGTACTTC.

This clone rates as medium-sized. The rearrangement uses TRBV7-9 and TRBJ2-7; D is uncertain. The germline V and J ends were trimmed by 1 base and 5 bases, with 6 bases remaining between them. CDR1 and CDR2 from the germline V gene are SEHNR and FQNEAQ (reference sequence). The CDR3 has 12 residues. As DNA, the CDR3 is TGTGCCAGCAGCTTAGTGCGTGACGAGCAGTACTTC. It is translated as CASSLVRDEQYF.

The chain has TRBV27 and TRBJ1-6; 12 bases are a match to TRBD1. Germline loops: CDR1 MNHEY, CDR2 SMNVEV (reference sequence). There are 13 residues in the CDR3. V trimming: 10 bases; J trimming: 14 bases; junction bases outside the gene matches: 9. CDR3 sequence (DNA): TGTGCCACCGCCGGGACAGGGGGCGCAGCCCTCCACTTT. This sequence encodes CATAGTGGAALHF.

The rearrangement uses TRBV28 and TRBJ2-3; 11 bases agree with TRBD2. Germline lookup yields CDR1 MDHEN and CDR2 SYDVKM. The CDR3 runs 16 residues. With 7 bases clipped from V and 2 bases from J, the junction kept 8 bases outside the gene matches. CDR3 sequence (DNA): TGTGCCAGCAACTTAGCGGGAGGGCCCAACACAGATACGCAGTATTTT. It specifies CASNLAGGPNTDTQYF.

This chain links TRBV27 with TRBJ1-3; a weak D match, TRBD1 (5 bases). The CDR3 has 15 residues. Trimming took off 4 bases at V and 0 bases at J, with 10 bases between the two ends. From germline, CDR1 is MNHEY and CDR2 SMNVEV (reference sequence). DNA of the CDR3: TGTGCCAGCAGTTCCGGGGCCGGCTCTGGAAACACCATATATTTT. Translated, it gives CASSSGAGSGNTIYF.

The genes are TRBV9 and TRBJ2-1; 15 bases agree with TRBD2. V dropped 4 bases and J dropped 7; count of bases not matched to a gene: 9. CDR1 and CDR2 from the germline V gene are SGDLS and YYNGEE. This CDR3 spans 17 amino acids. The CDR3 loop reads CASSPGLGTSGRNEQFF. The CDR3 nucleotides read TGTGCCAGCAGCCCCGGGTTGGGGACTAGCGGGAGGAATGAGCAGTTCTTC.

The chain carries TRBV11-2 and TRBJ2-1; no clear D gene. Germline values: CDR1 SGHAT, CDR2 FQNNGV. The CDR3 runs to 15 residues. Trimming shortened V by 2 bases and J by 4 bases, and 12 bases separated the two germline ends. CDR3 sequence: CASSLNYPLYNEQFF. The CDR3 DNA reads TGTGCCAGCAGCTTAAACTATCCCCTTTACAATGAGCAGTTCTTC.

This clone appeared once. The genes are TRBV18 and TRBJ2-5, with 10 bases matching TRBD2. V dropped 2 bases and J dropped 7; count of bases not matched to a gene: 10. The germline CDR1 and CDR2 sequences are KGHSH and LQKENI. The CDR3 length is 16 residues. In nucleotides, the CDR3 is TGTGCCAGCTCACCAGGCACTAGCGGGGCACATGGGACCCAGTACTTC. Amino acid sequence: CASSPGTSGAHGTQYF.

CDR3 nucleotides: TGTGCCAGCAGTTACGGCGGGACAGGGGTCCCCTACGAGCAGTACTTC. Protein sequence: CASSYGGTGVPYEQYF. The V call is TRBV4-2, the J call TRBJ2-7; 10 bases agree with TRBD1. Germline V gene data show CDR1 as LGHNA and CDR2 as YNFKEQ. The CDR3 contains 16 residues. V shed 6 bases and J 2 bases; nucleotides not matched to a gene: 10.

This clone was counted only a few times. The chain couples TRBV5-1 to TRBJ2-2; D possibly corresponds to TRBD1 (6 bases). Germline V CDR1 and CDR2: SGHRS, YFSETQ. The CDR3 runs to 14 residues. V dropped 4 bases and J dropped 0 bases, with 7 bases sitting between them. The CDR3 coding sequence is TGCGCCAGCAGCAGGGACACGAACACCGGGGAGCTGTTTTTT. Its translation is CASSRDTNTGELFF.